The 19 T cell receptor beta chains listed next were all sequenced from one sample in a study of shared clonotypes between healthy human individuals. The assay was immunoSEQ multiplex PCR, and TCRdb's table has in-frame clones only and misses some. The repertoire holds 980,000 or so clones, with 76% as singletons. The sample taken for sequencing was memory CD4+ T cells sorted from blood. Subset meaning: CD45RA-negative fraction. These receptors all stem from a man aged 18 to 29 in good health.

This clone was observed a handful of times. The chain carries TRBV29-1 and TRBJ2-7; maybe TRBD1 (5 bases). The CDR3 length is 14 residues. Trimming stripped 4 bases from V and 6 bases from J, with 19 bases between. Germline loops: CDR1 SQVTM, CDR2 ANQGSEA. CDR3 residues: CSVVQSKRGSEQYF. The CDR3 DNA sequence: TGCAGCGTTGTTCAATCAAAAAGGGGCTCCGAGCAGTACTTC.

This clone was detected ten times or more. This sequence joins TRBV6-5 and TRBJ2-7; 8 positions agree with TRBD2. Unmatched junction bases numbered 9, after V lost 6 bases and J lost 5 bases. The CDR3 totals 14 residues. The V gene's germline CDR1 is MNHEY and CDR2 SVGAGI. The chain's CDR3 is CASSIGLAYDEQYF. CDR3 sequence (DNA): TGTGCCAGCAGCATAGGACTAGCTTACGACGAGCAGTACTTC.

Note on this clone: At the DNA level, this CDR3 is encoded by other sequences in the same sample as well. The CDR3 protein is CSASSGETQYF. The CDR3 DNA is TGCAGTGCTAGTTCGGGAGAGACCCAGTACTTC. The chain employs TRBV20-1 and TRBJ2-5; unclear D gene. Germline values: CDR1 DFQATT, CDR2 SNEGSKA (reference sequence). V was clipped by 3 bases and J by 4 bases, with 6 bases between them. The CDR3 spans 11 residues.

This chain connects TRBV6-5 to TRBJ2-1, with D tentatively TRBD1 or TRBD2 (5 bases each). Trimming took off 6 bases at V and 5 bases at J, with 11 bases between the two ends. The length of the CDR3 is 13 residues. CDR1 and CDR2 from the germline V gene are MNHEY and SVGAGI. CDR3 region: CASSRDPNNEQFF. CDR3 nucleotide sequence: TGTGCCAGCAGCCGGGACCCTAACAATGAGCAGTTCTTC.

The V gene is TRBV28, the J gene TRBJ2-7; D possibly corresponds to TRBD1 (5 bases). The V gene lost 7 bases and the J gene lost 3 bases, with 7 bases spanning the gap. The CDR3 extends over 11 amino acids. Looked up from germline, CDR1 is MDHEN and CDR2 is SYDVKM. The CDR3, as DNA: TGTGCCAGCAAGGACAACTACGAGCAGTACTTC. This encodes CASKDNYEQYF.

V and J are TRBV28 and TRBJ1-2, with 9 bases fitting TRBD1. J lost 5 bases, V lost 8 bases, and 9 bases had no gene match. Germline-derived CDR1 and CDR2 are MDHEN and SYDVKM. The CDR3 extends over 14 amino acids. In DNA, the CDR3 is TGTGCCAGCTGCCGACGGGACAGGGTTTATGGCTACACCTTC. Its translation: CASCRRDRVYGYTF.

In the case of this clone: This specimen includes other DNA sequences encoding the same CDR3. The chain is built from TRBV5-1 and TRBJ2-1; 10 bases line up with TRBD2. From germline, CDR1 is SGHRS and CDR2 YFSETQ. The V and J ends lost 2 bases and 7 bases, in that order; junction bases with no gene match: 6. This CDR3 has 15 amino acids. The chain's CDR3 is CASSLAGGPGNEQFF. In nucleotides, the CDR3 is TGCGCCAGCAGCTTAGCGGGAGGGCCTGGGAATGAGCAGTTCTTC.

This chain uses TRBV10-3 with TRBJ1-3; TRBD1 matches at 8 bases. V gave up 4 bases and J gave up 4 bases; unmatched junction bases: 12. CDR3 size: 17 residues. Germline-derived CDR1 and CDR2 are ENHRY and SYGVKD. The chain's CDR3 is CAISGRQGALAGNTIYF. For the CDR3, the DNA is TGTGCCATCAGTGGACGCCAGGGGGCGCTTGCAGGAAACACCATATATTTT.

A single count supports this clone. This chain joins TRBV29-1 and TRBJ1-1; tentative D call: TRBD1 (6 bases). This CDR3 is built from 14 residues. Trimming pared 6 bases from V and 10 bases from J, leaving 24 bases between. The V gene's germline CDR1 is SQVTM and CDR2 ANQGSEA. The CDR3 region is CSVPQSVQGGRAFF. DNA for the CDR3: TGCAGCGTACCCCAAAGCGTTCAAGGGGGAAGAGCTTTCTTT.

This chain connects TRBV10-1 to TRBJ2-7, with a tentative D call TRBD1 (6 bases). The CDR3 sequence is 13 residues long. The germline V and J ends were trimmed by 4 bases and 6 bases, with 13 bases remaining between them. Germline V gene lookup returns CDR1 WNHNN and CDR2 SYGVQD (reference sequence). The CDR3 sequence is CASSVLQGGEQYF. The DNA of the CDR3 is TGCGCCAGCAGTGTGCTACAGGGTGGCGAGCAGTACTTC.

The rearrangement joins TRBV5-1 to TRBJ1-5; 8 bases are a match to TRBD1. The CDR3 spans 14 residues. The germline V gene has CDR1 SGHRS and CDR2 YFSETQ. J was trimmed by 7 bases and V by 2 bases; bases with no gene match: 5. CDR3 DNA sequence: TGCGCCAGCAGCTTCTCAGGGGGCGGACAGCCCCAGCATTTT. It encodes CASSFSGGGQPQHF.

The chain uses TRBV6-6 and TRBJ2-3; 7 nucleotides agree with TRBD2. Trimming took 7 bases from V and 5 from J; bases not matched to a gene: 6. Germline V gene lookup returns CDR1 MNHNY and CDR2 SVGAGI (reference sequence). CDR3 length: 13 amino acids. This CDR3 is CASNSGYEDTQYF. The CDR3 bases are TGTGCCAGCAATAGCGGGTATGAAGATACGCAGTATTTT.

Only a few counts were recorded for this clone. The V and J genes are TRBV5-6 and TRBJ2-4; D is possibly TRBD1 or TRBD2 (6 bases each). The germline gives CDR1 SGHDT, CDR2 YYEEEE. This CDR3 contains 19 residues. V was shortened by 0 bases and J by 0 bases, with 19 bases between the two germline ends. For the CDR3, the DNA is TGTGCCAGCAGCTTGGAAGTACAGGGCGGGGTGGTAGCCAAAAACATTCAGTACTTC. Encoded protein: CASSLEVQGGVVAKNIQYF.

The rearrangement links TRBV7-9 to TRBJ2-3; no clear D gene. V was cut by 11 bases and J by 8 bases, with 14 bases left in between. Germline assignment: CDR1 SEHNR and CDR2 FQNEAQ (reference sequence). This CDR3 contains 11 residues. For the CDR3, the DNA is TGTGCCTCCTCGACCTTTGGTACGCAGTATTTT. This sequence encodes CASSTFGTQYF.

The chain couples TRBV10-3 to TRBJ1-4, with D possibly TRBD1 on 5 matching bases. V was trimmed by 2 bases and J by 8 bases, leaving 15 bases between them. The germline V gene has CDR1 ENHRY and CDR2 SYGVKD. This CDR3 is 15 amino acids long. CDR3 region: CAISEGTTQSEKLFF. The CDR3 DNA sequence: TGTGCCATCAGTGAGGGGACCACCCAAAGCGAAAAACTGTTTTTT.

V and J are TRBV5-1 and TRBJ1-3; D is unresolved. The CDR3 totals 16 residues. V shed 4 bases and J shed 1 base, with 15 bases lying between them. CDR1 and CDR2 from the germline V gene are SGHRS and YFSETQ. This CDR3 is CASSPVMLGSGNTIYF. In DNA, the CDR3 is TGCGCCAGCAGCCCGGTGATGTTGGGGTCTGGAAACACCATATATTTT.

The chain uses TRBV4-3 and TRBJ2-7, with 9 positions matching TRBD1. After removal of 0 bases from V and 4 bases from J, the junction contained 7 bases not matched to a gene. This CDR3 has 16 residues. Germline loops: CDR1 LGHNA, CDR2 YSLEER. The CDR3 is CASSQDTGGIGYEQYF. CDR3 nucleotide sequence: TGCGCCAGCAGCCAAGACACAGGGGGCATTGGGTACGAGCAGTACTTC.

The chain combines TRBV19 with TRBJ2-3; D may correspond to TRBD1 or TRBD2 (5 bases each). Germline CDR1 and CDR2: LNHDA and SQIVND (reference sequence). The CDR3 loop spans 17 amino acids. The V end was cut by 4 bases, the J end by 2 bases, with 19 bases between. Here the CDR3 reads CASSTWDRTASTDTQYF. The CDR3 DNA is TGTGCCAGTAGTACCTGGGACCGGACCGCCTCCACAGATACGCAGTATTTT. The full variable domain, its missing parts supplied by reference TRBV19 and TRBJ2-3, is DGGITQSPKYLFRKEGQNVTLSCEQNLNHDAMYWYRQDPGQGLRLIYYSQIVNDFQKGDIAEGYSVSREKKESFPLTVTSAQKNPTAFYLCASSTWDRTASTDTQYFGPGTRLTVL.

CDR3 protein: CASSLQRDKKGGGELFF. CDR3 bases: TGTGCCAGCAGCTTACAGCGGGACAAAAAAGGAGGCGGGGAGCTGTTTTTT. The J gene is TRBJ2-2, the V gene TRBV7-2, with TRBD2 as a possible D gene (7 bases). CDR3 length: 17 amino acids. V was cut by 2 bases and J by 7 bases, with 20 bases left in between. Germline CDR1 is SGHTA and CDR2 is FQGNSA.